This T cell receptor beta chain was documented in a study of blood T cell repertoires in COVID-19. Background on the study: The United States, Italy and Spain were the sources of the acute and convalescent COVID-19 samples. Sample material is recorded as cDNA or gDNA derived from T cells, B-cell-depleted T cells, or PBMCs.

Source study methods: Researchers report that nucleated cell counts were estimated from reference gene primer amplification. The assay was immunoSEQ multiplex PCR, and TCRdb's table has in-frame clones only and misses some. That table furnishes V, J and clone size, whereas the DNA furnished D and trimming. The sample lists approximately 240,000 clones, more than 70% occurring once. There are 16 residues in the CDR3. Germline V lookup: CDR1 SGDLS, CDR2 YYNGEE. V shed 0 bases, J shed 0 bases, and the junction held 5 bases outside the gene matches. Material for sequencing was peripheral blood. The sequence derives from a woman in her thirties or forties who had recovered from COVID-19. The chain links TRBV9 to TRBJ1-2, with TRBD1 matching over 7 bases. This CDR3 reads CASSVGYRGANYGYTF. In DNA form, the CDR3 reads TGTGCCAGCAGCGTAGGATACAGGGGCGCTAACTATGGCTACACCTTC.